What follows is one T cell receptor (beta chain) and its context. No antigen is known for it. The data derive from a study of radiation and T cells in renal cell carcinoma. Specified time point: blood 4 weeks post-SBRT, at nephrectomy. Stated treatment: 15 Gy SBRT to primary tumor, nephrectomy 4 weeks later. Whole-study results and caveats: No pretreatment tumor biopsies were available for baseline clonotypes.

The data were produced by immunoSEQ multiplex PCR, yet TCRdb's version contains in-frame clones alone and is incomplete. The sample lists 97,000 or so clones; 84% were seen once. This CDR3 comprises 14 residues. V lost 4 bases and J 8 bases, leaving 14 bases between the germline ends. The V gene's germline CDR1 is MDHEN and CDR2 SYDVKM. The receptor was derived from a man aged 60 to 75 with renal cell carcinoma. V gene TRBV28 combines with J gene TRBJ1-4, with D unresolved. The sequenced sample was blood, obtained from a patient whose treatment included radiotherapy and nephrectomy. In DNA form, the CDR3 reads TGTGCCAGCAGTTCGTCACCGGGGAAGGAAAAACTGTTTTTT. This sequence encodes CASSSSPGKEKLFF.